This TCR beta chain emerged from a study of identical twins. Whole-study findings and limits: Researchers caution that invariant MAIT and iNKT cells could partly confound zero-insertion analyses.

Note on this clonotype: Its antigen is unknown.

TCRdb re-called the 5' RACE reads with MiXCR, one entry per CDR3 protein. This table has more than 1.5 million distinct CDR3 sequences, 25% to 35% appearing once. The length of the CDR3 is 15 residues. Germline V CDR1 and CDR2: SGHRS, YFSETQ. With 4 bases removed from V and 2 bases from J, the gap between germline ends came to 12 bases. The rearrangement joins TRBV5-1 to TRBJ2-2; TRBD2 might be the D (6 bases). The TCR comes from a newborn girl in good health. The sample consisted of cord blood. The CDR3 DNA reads TGCGCCAGCAGCACCACTAGCAGTAACACCGGGGAGCTGTTTTTT. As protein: CASSTTSSNTGELFF. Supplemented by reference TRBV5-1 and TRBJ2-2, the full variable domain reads KAGVTQTPRYLIKTRGQQVTLSCSPISGHRSVSWYQQTPGQGLQFLFEYFSETQRNKGNFPGRFSGRQFSNSRSEMNVSTLELGDSALYLCASSTTSSNTGELFFGEGSRLTVL.